Shown below are 11 T cell receptor beta chains from a single sample sequenced in a study of identical twins. TCRdb re-derived calls from the 5' RACE reads in MiXCR, one entry per CDR3 protein. The sample lists some 1,600,000 distinct CDR3 sequences, about 32% occurring once. The sequenced sample was cord blood. These receptor sequences come from a newborn girl in good health.

The chain uses TRBV5-1 and TRBJ2-1; 7 bases are a match to TRBD1. The CDR3 has 13 amino acids. Unmatched junction bases numbered 4, after V lost 4 bases and J lost 6 bases. Per germline, CDR1 SGHRS and CDR2 YFSETQ. The CDR3 sequence: CASSVTGVNEQFF. In nucleotides, the CDR3 is TGCGCCAGCAGCGTTACAGGGGTCAATGAGCAGTTCTTC. Full variable domain (missing parts from reference TRBV5-1 and TRBJ2-1): KAGVTQTPRYLIKTRGQQVTLSCSPISGHRSVSWYQQTPGQGLQFLFEYFSETQRNKGNFPGRFSGRQFSNSRSEMNVSTLELGDSALYLCASSVTGVNEQFFGPGTRLTVL.

The chain uses TRBV20-1 and TRBJ2-1; TRBD2 matches at 15 bases. V lost 0 bases and J lost 6; bases outside the gene matches: 6. The CDR3 spans 17 residues. Germline assignment: CDR1 DFQATT and CDR2 SNEGSKA (reference sequence). CDR3 DNA: TGCAGTGCTAGAGATCTCCGGACTAGCGGGAGGGTCAATGAGCAGTTCTTC. This sequence encodes CSARDLRTSGRVNEQFF.

This chain connects TRBV5-1 to TRBJ2-3; D gene unclear. The germline CDR1 and CDR2 sequences are SGHRS and YFSETQ. This CDR3 is built from 14 residues. The germline V and J ends were trimmed by 4 bases and 4 bases, with 13 bases remaining between them. DNA for the CDR3: TGCGCCAGCAGCCCCGGGCCGATCCCAGATACGCAGTATTTT. Protein product: CASSPGPIPDTQYF.

The chain uses TRBV6-6 and TRBJ2-7; TRBD2 is a possible D gene (6 bases). The CDR3 is made up of 12 amino acids. Germline values: CDR1 MNHNY, CDR2 SVGAGI (reference sequence). V gave up 0 bases and J gave up 7 bases, with 7 bases separating them. The CDR3, as DNA: TGTGCCAGCAGTTACTCTAGCGGTGAGCAGTACTTC. It specifies CASSYSSGEQYF.

This clonotype was seen a few times. V gene TRBV3-1 combines with J gene TRBJ1-2; D is ambiguous. This CDR3 has 16 amino acids. The V and J ends lost 1 base and 4 bases respectively, with 16 bases between them. Germline lookup yields CDR1 LGHDT and CDR2 YNNKEL (reference sequence). CDR3 loop: CASSQATRRRLYGYTF. CDR3 DNA sequence: TGTGCCAGCAGCCAAGCCACCCGGAGGAGGCTCTATGGCTACACCTTC.

This clonotype was counted a few times. V usage is TRBV28 and J usage is TRBJ2-7, with D perhaps TRBD2 (6 bases). The CDR3 contains 13 residues. Germline V gene data show CDR1 as MDHEN and CDR2 as SYDVKM. Trimming took 7 bases from V and 5 from J, leaving 15 bases between them. CDR3 DNA sequence: TGTGCCAGCATCCGCGGGGATAGGGACGAGCAGTACTTC. This gives the protein CASIRGDRDEQYF.

This chain uses TRBV7-2 with TRBJ1-1; D not certain. This CDR3 is 14 amino acids long. Germline values: CDR1 SGHTA, CDR2 FQGNSA. Between the trimmed V and J ends, which lost 5 bases and 5 bases, there was a span of 15 bases. CDR3 loop: CASSPPQRGTEAFF. The CDR3 nucleotides read TGTGCCAGCAGCCCACCACAGCGTGGGACTGAAGCTTTCTTT.

This clonotype was observed a handful of times. The V call is TRBV2, the J call TRBJ2-5; 7 bases agree with TRBD1. The CDR3 is 13 residues long. After removal of 7 bases from V and 4 bases from J, the junction contained 6 bases not matched to a gene. Germline CDR1 reads SNHLY; CDR2 reads FYNNEI. The CDR3 spells CASTPGGIETQYF. In DNA form, the CDR3 reads TGTGCCAGCACCCCAGGGGGAATAGAGACCCAGTACTTC.

In this sample, this clonotype turned up a few times. This sequence joins TRBV10-3 and TRBJ1-6, with TRBD1 identical over 11 bases. The ends lost 3 bases at V and 10 bases at J; junction bases unmatched: 2. This CDR3 comprises 14 residues. Germline CDR1 is ENHRY and CDR2 is SYGVKD. The CDR3 DNA reads as TGTGCCATCAGTGAAGGGACAGGGGGATCACCCCTCCACTTT. It codes for CAISEGTGGSPLHF.

J is TRBJ2-1 and V is TRBV6-1; D gene ambiguous. V lost 6 bases and J 8 bases, leaving 14 bases between the germline ends. Germline CDR1 and CDR2: MNHNS and SASEGT. This CDR3 is 13 amino acids long. CDR3 in amino acids: CASSQGRRDEQFF. CDR3 sequence (DNA): TGTGCCAGCAGCCAAGGCCGGCGCGATGAGCAGTTCTTC.

The chain carries TRBV6-1 and TRBJ2-5, with a weak D call TRBD1 (6 bases). The germline gives CDR1 MNHNS, CDR2 SASEGT. Trimming took 4 bases from V and 4 from J, leaving 16 bases between them. The CDR3 has 15 amino acids. CDR3 coding DNA: TGTGCCAGCAGTGCTCTACAGGGCACGTTAGAGACCCAGTACTTC. Translation: CASSALQGTLETQYF.